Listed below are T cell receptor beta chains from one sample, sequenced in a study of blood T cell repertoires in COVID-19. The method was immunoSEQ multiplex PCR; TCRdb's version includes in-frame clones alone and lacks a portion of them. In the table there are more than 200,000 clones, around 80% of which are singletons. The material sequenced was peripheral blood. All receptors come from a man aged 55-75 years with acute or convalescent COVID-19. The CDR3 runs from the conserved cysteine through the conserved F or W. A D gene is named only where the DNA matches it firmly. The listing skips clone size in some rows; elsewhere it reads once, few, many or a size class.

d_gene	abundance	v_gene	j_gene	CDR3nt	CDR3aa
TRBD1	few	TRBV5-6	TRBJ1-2	TGTGCCAGCACCTGGGACAGGAACTATGGCTACACCTTC	CASTWDRNYGYTF
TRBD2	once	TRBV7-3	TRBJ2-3	TGTGCCAGCAGCAAGGGGGGACTAGCGGGACACACAGATACGCAGTATTTT	CASSKGGLAGHTDTQYF
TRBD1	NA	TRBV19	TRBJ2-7	TGTGCCAGTAGTTCCGGGACAGGGAACAACTACGAGCAGTACTTC	CASSSGTGNNYEQYF
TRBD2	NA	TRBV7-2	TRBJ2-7	TGTGCCAGCACCCAACTAGCGGGGAGTGTCTACGAGCAGTACTTC	CASTQLAGSVYEQYF
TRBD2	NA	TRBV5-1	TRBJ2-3	TGCGCCAGCGGGACCCTCGAGCGGGGGAGCACAGATACGCAGTATTTT	CASGTLERGSTDTQYF
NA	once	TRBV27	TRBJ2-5	TGTGCCAGCAGCCCCAACCAAGAGACCCAGTACTTC	CASSPNQETQYF
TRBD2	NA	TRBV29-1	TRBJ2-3	TGCAGCGTGGGGACTAGCGGGGGAATCACAGATACGCAGTATTTT	CSVGTSGGITDTQYF
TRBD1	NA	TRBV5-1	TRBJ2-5	TGCGCCAGCAGCTTGGGGGACAGGGGGCAAGCGGAGACCCAGTACTTC	CASSLGDRGQAETQYF
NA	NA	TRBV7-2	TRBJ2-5	TGTGCCAGCAGCCTCCAGGGGTCCGGGGGAGGGAAGACCCAGTACTTC	CASSLQGSGGGKTQYF
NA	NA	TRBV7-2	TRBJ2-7	TGTGCCAGCAGCCCTACCGGGGGATACACCTACGAGCAGTACTTC	CASSPTGGYTYEQYF
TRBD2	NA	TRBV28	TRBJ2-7	TGTGCCAGCAGCGAGTGGACTAGTGGATCCTACGAGCAGTACTTC	CASSEWTSGSYEQYF
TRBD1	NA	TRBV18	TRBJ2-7	TGTGCCAGCTCATCAGGCGGACAGGGTTACGAGCAGTACTTC	CASSSGGQGYEQYF
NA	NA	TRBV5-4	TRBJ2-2	TGTGCCAGCAGCCGCATTACGGGTGGTGTGACCGGGGAGCTGTTTTTT	CASSRITGGVTGELFF
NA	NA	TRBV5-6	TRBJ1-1	TGTGCCAGCAGCTGGGGGGACACTGAAGCTTTCTTT	CASSWGDTEAFF
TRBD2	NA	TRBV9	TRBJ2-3	TGTGCCAGCAGCCCCAGAGCGGGGGGGCCGTCAGATACGCAGTATTTT	CASSPRAGGPSDTQYF
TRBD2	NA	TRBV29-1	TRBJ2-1	TGCAGCGTTAAGTCGGGACTAGATTTCTACAATGAGCAGTTCTTC	CSVKSGLDFYNEQFF
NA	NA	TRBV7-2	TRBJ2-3	TGTGCCAGCAGCGTCGCTACAGTCCCAGATACGCAGTATTTT	CASSVATVPDTQYF
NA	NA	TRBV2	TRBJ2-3	TGTGCCAGCAGGGCCCTTGGGGGGAAGACAGATACGCAGTATTTT	CASRALGGKTDTQYF
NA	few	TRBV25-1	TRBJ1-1	TGTGCCAGCAGTGTCACAGGTGCCCTGAATGAAGCTTTCTTT	CASSVTGALNEAFF
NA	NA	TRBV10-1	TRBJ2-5	TGCGCCAGCAGTGCGGGACACGCGGATGGAGAGACCCAGTACTTC	CASSAGHADGETQYF
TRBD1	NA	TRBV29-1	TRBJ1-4	TGCAGCGTTTTGGGACAGGGGATTAGGGCAACTAATGAAAAACTGTTTTTT	CSVLGQGIRATNEKLFF
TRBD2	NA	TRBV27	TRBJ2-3	TGTGCCAGCACTCCCGGACTAGCGGGGTTAGATACGCAGTATTTT	CASTPGLAGLDTQYF
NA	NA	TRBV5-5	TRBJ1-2	TGTGCCAGCAGCTTGGGGGGGCCTAGTGGCTACACCTTC	CASSLGGPSGYTF
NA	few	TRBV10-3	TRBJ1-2	TGTGCCATCACCTCTGAACCGGGACTCTATGGCTACACCTTC	CAITSEPGLYGYTF
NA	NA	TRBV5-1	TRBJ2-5	TGCGCCAGCAGCCCGGTGGCTAGTCAAGAGACCCAGTACTTC	CASSPVASQETQYF
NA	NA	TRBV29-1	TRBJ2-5	TGCAGCGCACGGGACTCCCAGCGGGAGACCCAGTACTTC	CSARDSQRETQYF
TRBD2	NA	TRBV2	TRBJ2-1	TGTGCCAGCAGTCCCAGGGGCGGGGGGTTCGATGAGCAGTTCTTC	CASSPRGGGFDEQFF
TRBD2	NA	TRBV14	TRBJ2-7	TGTGCCAGCAGCCAAAGCGGGGACTACGAGCAGTACTTC	CASSQSGDYEQYF
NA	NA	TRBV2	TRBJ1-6	TGTGCCAGCGGAGTAGAAGGGGAGGGTTCACCCCTCCACTTT	CASGVEGEGSPLHF
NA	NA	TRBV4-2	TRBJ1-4	TGTGCCAGCAGCCAAGATTGGAGAGTCCCATATGAAAAACTGTTTTTT	CASSQDWRVPYEKLFF
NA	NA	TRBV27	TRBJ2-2	TGTGCCAGCAGTTTGGCCACCGGGGAGCTGTTTTTT	CASSLATGELFF
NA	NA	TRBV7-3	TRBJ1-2	TGTGCCAGCAGCCTAGGGTCCGGGGAGGGCTACACCTTC	CASSLGSGEGYTF
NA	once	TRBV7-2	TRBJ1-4	TGTGCCAGCAGCTCTAGAACTAGTCATGGTAATGAAAAACTGTTTTTT	CASSSRTSHGNEKLFF
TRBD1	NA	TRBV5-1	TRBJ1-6	TGCGCCAGCAGCGTCGGGACAGATAATTCACCCCTCCACTTT	CASSVGTDNSPLHF
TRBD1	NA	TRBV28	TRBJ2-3	TGTGCCAGCAGGCCGACAGGGGAAAGCACAGATACGCAGTATTTT	CASRPTGESTDTQYF
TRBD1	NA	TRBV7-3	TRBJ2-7	TGTGCCAGCAGCCTCGGACAGGACTACGAGCAGTACTTC	CASSLGQDYEQYF
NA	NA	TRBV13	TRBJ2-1	TGTGCCAGCAGCTCGATTCCGGGGACCTACAATGAGCAGTTCTTC	CASSSIPGTYNEQFF
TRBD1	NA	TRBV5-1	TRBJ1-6	TGCGCCAGCAGCTTGTTGACAGGGAGTGGAGATTCACCCCTCCACTTT	CASSLLTGSGDSPLHF
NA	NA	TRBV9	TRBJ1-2	TGTGCCAGCAGCGTAGGGTCAGTGCCCCACTATGGCTACACCTTC	CASSVGSVPHYGYTF
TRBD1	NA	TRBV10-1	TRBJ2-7	TGCGCCAGCAGTGAGTCCTCCGGGACAGGGGGGGCCTACGAGCAGTACTTC	CASSESSGTGGAYEQYF
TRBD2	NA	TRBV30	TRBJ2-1	TGTGCCTGGAGTGTGGGCGGGGGGTATGAGCAGTTCTTC	CAWSVGGGYEQFF
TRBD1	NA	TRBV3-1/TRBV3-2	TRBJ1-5	TGTGCCAGCAGCCAAGCGACAGCCAGGGGGGATCAGCCCCAGCATTTT	CASSQATARGDQPQHF
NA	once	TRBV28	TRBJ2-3	TGTGCCAGCAGTCACGGGTCGCTAAGCACAGATACGCAGTATTTT	CASSHGSLSTDTQYF
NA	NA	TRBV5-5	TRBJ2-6	TGTGCCAGCAGCTTGGCTCTAGCTACGGGGGCCAACGTCCTGACTTTC	CASSLALATGANVLTF
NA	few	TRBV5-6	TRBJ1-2	TGTGCCAGCAGCCCCGGGGAGGGGTATGGCTACACCTTC	CASSPGEGYGYTF
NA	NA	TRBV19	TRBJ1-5	TGTGCCAGTAGTATTCAGGACATATTCAATCAGCCCCAGCATTTT	CASSIQDIFNQPQHF
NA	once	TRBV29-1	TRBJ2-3	TGCAGCGTTGCCGGGGGTAGCACAGATACGCAGTATTTT	CSVAGGSTDTQYF
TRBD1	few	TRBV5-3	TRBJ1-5	TGTGCCAGAAGCTTAACAGGGGATCCGGGTCAGCCCCAGCATTTT	CARSLTGDPGQPQHF
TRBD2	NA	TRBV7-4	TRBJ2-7	TGTGCCAGCAGCTTAGAGCCGGGACTAGCGGGAGCTGGTGAGCAGTACTTC	CASSLEPGLAGAGEQYF
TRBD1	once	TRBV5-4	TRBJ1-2	TGTGCCAGCAGCTTGGCCCCCGGGACAGGGGGCGCGAGCTATGGCTACACCTTC	CASSLAPGTGGASYGYTF
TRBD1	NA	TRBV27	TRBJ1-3	TGTGCCAGCACCTCGCGACAGGGATCTGGAAACACCATATATTTT	CASTSRQGSGNTIYF
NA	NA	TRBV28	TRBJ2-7	TGTGCCAGCAGTTTGGCCAGGTTCAACGAGCAGTACTTC	CASSLARFNEQYF
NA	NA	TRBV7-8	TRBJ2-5	TGTGCCAGCAGCTTAGACTGGCAGGGAGGCGGGGAGACCCAGTACTTC	CASSLDWQGGGETQYF
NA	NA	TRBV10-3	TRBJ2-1	TGTGCCATCAGTCAACAGGGTAATGAGCAGTTCTTC	CAISQQGNEQFF
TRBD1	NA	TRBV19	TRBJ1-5	TGTGCCAGTAGTATAGGGAAGGGGGCTGCCAATCAGCCCCAGCATTTT	CASSIGKGAANQPQHF
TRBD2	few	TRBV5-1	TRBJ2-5	TGCGCCAGCAGCTTGGAGGGGACTAGCGTGGAGACCCAGTACTTC	CASSLEGTSVETQYF
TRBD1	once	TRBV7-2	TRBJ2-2	TGTGCCAGCAGCGTACAGGGGTCCGGGGAGCTGTTTTTT	CASSVQGSGELFF
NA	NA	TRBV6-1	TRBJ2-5	TGTGCCAGCAGTGAAATGCACTCCCAAGAGACCCAGTACTTC	CASSEMHSQETQYF
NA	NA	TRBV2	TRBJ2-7	TGTGCCAGCCGTGGCGCCCCGGGGGACAGCATAATCTACGAGCAGTACTTC	CASRGAPGDSIIYEQYF